The next 8 T cell receptor beta chains were all read from a single sample in a study of prognosis after radiotherapy for stage I lung cancer. TCR beta CDR3 amplification from genomic DNA was performed by two-round multiplex PCR. For every TRBV and TRBJ gene, a specific primer was used in first-round PCR. TCRdb called the multiplex PCR reads again in MiXCR, with one record for every CDR3 protein. The table includes 24,000 or so distinct CDR3 sequences, roughly 40% detected once. This sample comprised PBMCs, obtained before or after stereotactic body radiation therapy (not recorded which). These receptors all stem from a donor aged 50 or older with non-small cell lung cancer.

Concerning this clonotype: At one end the junction does not follow the germline gene, possibly because of a read error. CDR3 bases: TGCGCCAGCAGCTTCGGCGGTGCCGGTGAGCAGTTCTTC. This translates into CASSFGGAGEQFF. This chain connects TRBV7-9 to TRBJ2-1; no clear D gene. The CDR3 has 13 residues. CDR1 and CDR2 from the germline V gene are SEHNR and FQNEAQ (reference sequence).

This clonotype was observed at least ten times. J is TRBJ1-3 and V is TRBV10-3; D gene unclear. The CDR3 runs to 12 residues. Deletions cut 10 bases from V and 2 bases from J, with 9 bases between. The germline V gene has CDR1 ENHRY and CDR2 SYGVKD. CDR3 amino acids: CATQVPGNTIYF. CDR3 DNA sequence: TGTGCCACCCAGGTTCCTGGAAACACCATATATTTT.

This clonotype showed up just once. This CDR3 reads CASSQSDEQFF. The CDR3, as DNA: TGTGCCAGCAGCCAATCGGATGAGCAGTTCTTC. The V gene is TRBV12-3 or TRBV12-4, the J gene TRBJ2-1; D is ambiguous. Trimming removed 6 bases from V and 8 bases from J, with 8 bases in between. The CDR3 has 11 amino acids.

In regard to this clonotype: This likely came from a read error, as a far larger clone is one base away. The J gene is TRBJ2-3, the V gene TRBV7-2; perhaps TRBD1 as D (6 bases). Germline-derived CDR1 and CDR2 are SGHTA and FQGNSA. V lost 5 bases and J lost 2, with 17 bases in between. The CDR3 consists of 16 residues. The CDR3 coding sequence is TGTGCCAGCAGCCCTAGTGGGGGACACCTCACAGATACGCAGTATTTT. Its translation is CASSPSGGHLTDTQYF.

V gene TRBV12-3 or TRBV12-4 combines with J gene TRBJ1-2, with 7 bases lining up with TRBD1. The V and J ends lost 6 bases and 0 bases, in that order; junction bases with no gene match: 4. The CDR3 sequence is 14 residues long. The CDR3 DNA reads as TGTGCCAGCAGCCGGGACAGTGCTAACTATGGCTACACCTTC. Translation: CASSRDSANYGYTF.

This clonotype was seen repeatedly, ten times or more. The CDR3 loop is CASSFEGADTQYF. The CDR3 nucleotides read TGTGCCAGCAGCTTCGAAGGGGCAGATACGCAGTATTTT. V gene TRBV11-2 combines with J gene TRBJ2-3, with a tentative D call TRBD1 (5 bases). Trimming pared 3 bases from V and 4 bases from J, leaving 8 bases between. The CDR3 runs 13 residues. Germline V lookup: CDR1 SGHAT, CDR2 FQNNGV. Variable domain in full (rest from reference TRBV11-2 and TRBJ2-3): EAGVAQSPRYKIIEKRQSVAFWCNPISGHATLYWYQQILGQGPKLLIQFQNNGVVDDSQLPKDRFSAERLKGVDSTLKIQPAKLEDSAVYLCASSFEGADTQYFGPGTRLTVL.

There are many counts of this clonotype. Given a much more abundant clone one base away, this may be a read error. The chain has TRBV25-1 and TRBJ1-3; no clear D. This CDR3 comprises 15 residues. CDR1 is MGHDK and CDR2 is SYGVNS in the germline V gene. Trimming left V 3 bases short and J 4 bases short, with 13 bases between. CDR3 sequence reads: CASSDIGSTGNTIYF. The CDR3 DNA is TGTGCCAGCAGTGATATAGGGTCGACCGGAAACACCATATATTTT.

As to this clonotype: A much more abundant neighbour one base away suggests this may be a read error. This chain uses TRBV27 with TRBJ1-4; D ambiguous. This CDR3 contains 14 residues. Germline-derived CDR1 and CDR2 are MNHEY and SMNVEV (reference sequence). The CDR3 DNA sequence: TGTGCCAGCAGTTATCGGGAATCGGATGATAAACTGTTTTTT. As protein: CASSYRESDDKLFF.